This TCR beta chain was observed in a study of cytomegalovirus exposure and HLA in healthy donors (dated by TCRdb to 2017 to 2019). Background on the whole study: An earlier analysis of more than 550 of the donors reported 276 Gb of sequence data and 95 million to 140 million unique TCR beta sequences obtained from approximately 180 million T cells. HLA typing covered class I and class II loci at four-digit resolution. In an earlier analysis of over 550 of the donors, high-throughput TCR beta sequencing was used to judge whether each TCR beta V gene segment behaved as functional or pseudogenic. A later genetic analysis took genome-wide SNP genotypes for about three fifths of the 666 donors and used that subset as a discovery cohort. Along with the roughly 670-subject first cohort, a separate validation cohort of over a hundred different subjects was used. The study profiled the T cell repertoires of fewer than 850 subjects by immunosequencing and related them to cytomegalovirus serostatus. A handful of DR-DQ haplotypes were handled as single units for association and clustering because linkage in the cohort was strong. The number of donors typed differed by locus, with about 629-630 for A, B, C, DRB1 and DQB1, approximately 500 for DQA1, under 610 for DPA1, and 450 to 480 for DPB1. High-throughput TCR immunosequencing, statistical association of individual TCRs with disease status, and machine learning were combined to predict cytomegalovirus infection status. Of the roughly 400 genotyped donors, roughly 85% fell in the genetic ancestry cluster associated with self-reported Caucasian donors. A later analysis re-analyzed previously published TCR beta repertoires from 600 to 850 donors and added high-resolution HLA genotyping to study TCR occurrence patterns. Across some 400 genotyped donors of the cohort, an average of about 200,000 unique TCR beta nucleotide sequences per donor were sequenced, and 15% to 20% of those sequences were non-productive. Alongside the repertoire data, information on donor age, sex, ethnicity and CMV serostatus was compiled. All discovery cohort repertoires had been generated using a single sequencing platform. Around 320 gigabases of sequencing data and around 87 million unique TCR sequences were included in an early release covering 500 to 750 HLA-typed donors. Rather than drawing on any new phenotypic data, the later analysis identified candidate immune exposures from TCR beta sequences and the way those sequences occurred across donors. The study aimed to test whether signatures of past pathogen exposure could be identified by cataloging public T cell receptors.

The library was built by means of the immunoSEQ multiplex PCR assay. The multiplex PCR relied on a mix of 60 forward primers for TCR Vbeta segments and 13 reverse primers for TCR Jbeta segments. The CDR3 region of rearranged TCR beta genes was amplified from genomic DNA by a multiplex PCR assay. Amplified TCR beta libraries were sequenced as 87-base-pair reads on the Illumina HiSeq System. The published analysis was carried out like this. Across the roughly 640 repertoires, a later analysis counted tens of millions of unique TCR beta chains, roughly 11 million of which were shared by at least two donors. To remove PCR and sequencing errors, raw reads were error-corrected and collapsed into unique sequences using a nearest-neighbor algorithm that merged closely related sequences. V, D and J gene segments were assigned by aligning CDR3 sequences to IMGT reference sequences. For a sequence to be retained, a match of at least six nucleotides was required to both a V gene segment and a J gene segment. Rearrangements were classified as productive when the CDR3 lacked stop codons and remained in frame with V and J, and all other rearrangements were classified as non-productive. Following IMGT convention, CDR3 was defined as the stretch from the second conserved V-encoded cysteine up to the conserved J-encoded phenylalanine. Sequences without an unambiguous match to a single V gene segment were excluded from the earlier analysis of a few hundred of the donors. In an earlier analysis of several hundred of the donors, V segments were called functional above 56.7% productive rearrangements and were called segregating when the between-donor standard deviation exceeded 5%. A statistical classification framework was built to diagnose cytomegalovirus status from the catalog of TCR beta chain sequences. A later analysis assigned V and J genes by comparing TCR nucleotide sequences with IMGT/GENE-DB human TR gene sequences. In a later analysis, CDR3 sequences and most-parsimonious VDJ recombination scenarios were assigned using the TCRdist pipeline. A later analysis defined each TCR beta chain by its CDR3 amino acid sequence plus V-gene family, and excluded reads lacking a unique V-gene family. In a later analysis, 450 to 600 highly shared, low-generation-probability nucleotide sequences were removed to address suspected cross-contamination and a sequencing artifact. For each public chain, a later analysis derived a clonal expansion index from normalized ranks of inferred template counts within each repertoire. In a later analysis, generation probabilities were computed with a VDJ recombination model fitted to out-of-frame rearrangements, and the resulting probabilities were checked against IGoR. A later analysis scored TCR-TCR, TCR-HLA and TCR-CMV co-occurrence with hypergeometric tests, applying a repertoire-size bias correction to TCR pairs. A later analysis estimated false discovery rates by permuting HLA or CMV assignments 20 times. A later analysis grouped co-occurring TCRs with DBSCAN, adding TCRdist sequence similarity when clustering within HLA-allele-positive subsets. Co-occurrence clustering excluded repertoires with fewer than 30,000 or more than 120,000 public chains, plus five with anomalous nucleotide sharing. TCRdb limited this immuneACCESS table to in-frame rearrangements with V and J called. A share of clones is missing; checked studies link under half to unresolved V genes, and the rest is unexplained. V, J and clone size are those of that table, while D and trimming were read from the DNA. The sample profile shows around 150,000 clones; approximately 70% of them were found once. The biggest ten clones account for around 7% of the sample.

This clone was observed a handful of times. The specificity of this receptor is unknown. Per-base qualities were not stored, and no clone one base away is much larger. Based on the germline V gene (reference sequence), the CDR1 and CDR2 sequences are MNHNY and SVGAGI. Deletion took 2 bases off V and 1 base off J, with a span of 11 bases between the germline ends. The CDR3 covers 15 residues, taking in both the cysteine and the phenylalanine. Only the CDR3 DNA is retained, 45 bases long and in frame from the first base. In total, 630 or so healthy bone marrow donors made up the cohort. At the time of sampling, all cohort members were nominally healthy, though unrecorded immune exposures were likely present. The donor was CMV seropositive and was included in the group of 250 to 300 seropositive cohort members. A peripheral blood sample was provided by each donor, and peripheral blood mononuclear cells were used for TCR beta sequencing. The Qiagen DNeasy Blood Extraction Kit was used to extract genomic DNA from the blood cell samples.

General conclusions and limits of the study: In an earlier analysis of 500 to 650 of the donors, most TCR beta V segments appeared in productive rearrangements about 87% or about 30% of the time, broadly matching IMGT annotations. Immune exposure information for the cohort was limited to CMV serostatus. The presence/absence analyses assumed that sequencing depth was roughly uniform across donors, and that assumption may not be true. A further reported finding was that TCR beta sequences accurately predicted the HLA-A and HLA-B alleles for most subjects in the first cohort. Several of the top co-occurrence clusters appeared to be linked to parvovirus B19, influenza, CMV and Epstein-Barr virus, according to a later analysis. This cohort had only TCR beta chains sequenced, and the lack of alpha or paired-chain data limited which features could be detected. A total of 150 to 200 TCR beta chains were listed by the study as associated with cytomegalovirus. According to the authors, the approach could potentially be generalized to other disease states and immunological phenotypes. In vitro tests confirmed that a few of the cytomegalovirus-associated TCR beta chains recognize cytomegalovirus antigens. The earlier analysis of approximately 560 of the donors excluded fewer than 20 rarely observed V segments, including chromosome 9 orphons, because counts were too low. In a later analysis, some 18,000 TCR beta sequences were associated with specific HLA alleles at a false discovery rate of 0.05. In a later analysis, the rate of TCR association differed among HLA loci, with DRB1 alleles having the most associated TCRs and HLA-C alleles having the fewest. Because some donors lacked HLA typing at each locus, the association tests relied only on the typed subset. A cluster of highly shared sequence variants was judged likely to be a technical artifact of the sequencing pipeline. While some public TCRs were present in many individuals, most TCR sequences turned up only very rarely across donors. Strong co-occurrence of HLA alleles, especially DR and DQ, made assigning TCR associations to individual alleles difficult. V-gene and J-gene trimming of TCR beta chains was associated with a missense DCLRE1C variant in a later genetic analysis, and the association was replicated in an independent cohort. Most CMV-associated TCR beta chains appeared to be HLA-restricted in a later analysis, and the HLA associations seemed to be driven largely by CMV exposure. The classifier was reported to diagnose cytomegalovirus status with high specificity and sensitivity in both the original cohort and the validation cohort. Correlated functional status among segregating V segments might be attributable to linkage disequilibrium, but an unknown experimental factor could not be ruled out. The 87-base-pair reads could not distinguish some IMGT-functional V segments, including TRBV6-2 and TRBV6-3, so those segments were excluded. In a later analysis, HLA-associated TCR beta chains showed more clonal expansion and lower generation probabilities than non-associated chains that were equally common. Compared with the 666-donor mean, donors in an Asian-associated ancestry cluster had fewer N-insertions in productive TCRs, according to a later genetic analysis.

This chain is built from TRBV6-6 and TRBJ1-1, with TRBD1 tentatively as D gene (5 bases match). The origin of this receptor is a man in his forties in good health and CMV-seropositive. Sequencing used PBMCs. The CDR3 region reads CASSYLRVSNTEAFF. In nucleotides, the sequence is TGTGCCAGCAGTTACCTCAGGGTATCGAACACTGAAGCTTTCTTT.